This TCR beta chain came from a study of blood T cell repertoires in COVID-19. Study context: Sites in the United States, Italy and Spain provided acute and convalescent COVID-19 samples. T cells, B-cell-depleted T cells, or PBMCs supplied cDNA or gDNA.

V was clipped by 0 bases and J by 3 bases; unmatched bases: 6. Germline V gives CDR1 LGHDT, CDR2 YNNKEL (reference sequence). The CDR3 is made up of 16 amino acids. How the authors handled the data: It was from reference gene primer amplification that nucleated cell counts were estimated. Assay: immunoSEQ multiplex PCR; the TCRdb copy retains only in-frame clones and omits some. From that table come the V and J calls and clone size; the DNA was used to work out D and trimming. Of fewer than 300,000 clones in the sample, around nine tenths were seen once. This clone came up once. This TCR derives from a man between 35 and 55 years old who had recovered from COVID-19. The chain has TRBV3-1 (or the pseudogene TRBV3-2) and TRBJ2-7; 9 positions match TRBD2. The sequencing input was peripheral blood. Written as DNA, the CDR3 is TGTGCCAGCAGCCAAGATGCTAGCGGGGCCTTCTACGAGCAGTACTTC. It codes for CASSQDASGAFYEQYF.